This T cell receptor (beta chain) was captured in a study of blood T cell repertoires in COVID-19. Source study methods: Counts of nucleated cells, estimated from reference gene primer amplification, were obtained. The protocol was immunoSEQ multiplex PCR, while the TCRdb copy is restricted to in-frame clones and leaves out a portion. V, J and clone size reflect that table, while D and trimming were determined from the DNA. The table includes hundreds of thousands of clones, more than 70% detected once. The V gene's germline CDR1 is ENHRY and CDR2 SYGVKD. The CDR3 has 14 residues. Trimming took 3 bases from V and 5 from J, leaving 14 bases between them. A single count supports this clone.

This chain links TRBV10-3 with TRBJ2-7; a weak D match, TRBD2 (5 bases). The sequenced material came from peripheral blood. The TCR originated in a woman younger than 45 with COVID-19, enrolled during active disease. The CDR3 sequence is CAISDPDPGNEQYF. The CDR3 DNA sequence: TGTGCCATCAGTGACCCGGACCCCGGGAACGAGCAGTACTTC.